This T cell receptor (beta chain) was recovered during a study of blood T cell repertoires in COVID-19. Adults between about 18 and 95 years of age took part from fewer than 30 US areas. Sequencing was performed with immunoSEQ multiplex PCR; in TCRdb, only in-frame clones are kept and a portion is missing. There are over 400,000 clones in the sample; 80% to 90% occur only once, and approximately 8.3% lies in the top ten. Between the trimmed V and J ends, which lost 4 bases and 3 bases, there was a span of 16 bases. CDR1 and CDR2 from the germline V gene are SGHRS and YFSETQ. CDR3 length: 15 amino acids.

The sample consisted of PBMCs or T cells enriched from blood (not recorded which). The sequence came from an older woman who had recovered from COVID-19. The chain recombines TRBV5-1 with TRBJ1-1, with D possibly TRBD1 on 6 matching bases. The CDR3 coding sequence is TGCGCCAGCAGCAGCGTACCGGACAGAGACACTGAAGCTTTCTTT. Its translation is CASSSVPDRDTEAFF.